This T cell receptor beta chain is drawn from a study of T-cell memory formation after mild COVID-19. This clonotype was observed a few times. The V gene's germline CDR1 is LGHNA and CDR2 YSLEER. The trim removed 2 bases at V and 10 bases at J, leaving 6 bases unmatched. The CDR3 contains 14 residues. 5'RACE with constant-segment primers yielded barcoded, UMI-tagged TCR alpha and TCR beta cDNA libraries. From the 5' RACE reads, TCRdb called clonotypes with MiXCR, one entry per CDR3 protein. This repertoire shows about 610,000 distinct CDR3 sequences, 15% to 20% found once; its top ten account for roughly 8%.

The TCR sequence derives from an adult woman who had mild COVID-19 (a few samples of this study predate the infection). Cell type and time point are not known. The chain employs TRBV4-3 and TRBJ2-1, with TRBD2 identical over 9 bases. Sequencing used PBMCs or a T cell subset sorted from them (not recorded which). The CDR3 protein is CASSQQIAGVEQFF. In nucleotides, the CDR3 is TGCGCCAGCAGCCAACAGATAGCGGGAGTGGAGCAGTTCTTC.